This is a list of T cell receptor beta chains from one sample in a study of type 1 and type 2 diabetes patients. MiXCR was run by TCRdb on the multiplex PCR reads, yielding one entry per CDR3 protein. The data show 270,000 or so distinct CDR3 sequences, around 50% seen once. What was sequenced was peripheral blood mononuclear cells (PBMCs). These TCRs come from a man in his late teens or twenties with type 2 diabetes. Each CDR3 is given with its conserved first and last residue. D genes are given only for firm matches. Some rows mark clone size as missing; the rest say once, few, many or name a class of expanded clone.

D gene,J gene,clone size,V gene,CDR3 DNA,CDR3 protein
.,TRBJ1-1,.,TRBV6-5,TGTGCCAGCACCGACGGGAGGATGATTGAAGCTTTCTTT,CASTDGRMIEAFF
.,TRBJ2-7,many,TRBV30,TGTGCCTCCCGTCTAGCCTACGAGCAGTACTTC,CASRLAYEQYF
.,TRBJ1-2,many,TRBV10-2,TGCGCCAGCAGTGACGCTCGGGGAATTGGAGGCTACACCTTC,CASSDARGIGGYTF
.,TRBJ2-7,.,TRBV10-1,.,CASSFYICSASRDQVSSYEQYF
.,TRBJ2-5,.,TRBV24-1,TGTGCCACCAGCGAGGTTGGGGATAGCCAAGAGACCCAGTACTTC,CATSEVGDSQETQYF
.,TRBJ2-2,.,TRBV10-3,TGTGCCATCAGTGAGCCGACTAGTGTGGACACCGGGGAGCTGTTTTTT,CAISEPTSVDTGELFF
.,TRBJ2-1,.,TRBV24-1,TGTGCCACGGCGCATGCAACCAACAATGAGCAGTTCTTC,CATAHATNNEQFF
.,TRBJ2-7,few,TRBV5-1,TGCGCCAGCGGCCTTACTAGTAACGAGCAGTACTTC,CASGLTSNEQYF
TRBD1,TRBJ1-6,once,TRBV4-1,TGCGCCAGCAGCCAAGATCCCGACAGGGGAGTGTGGAATTCACCCCTCCACTTT,CASSQDPDRGVWNSPLHF
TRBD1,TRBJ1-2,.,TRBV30,TGTGCCTCACATCTTGGGACAGGGCTTGTTGGCTACACCTTC,CASHLGTGLVGYTF
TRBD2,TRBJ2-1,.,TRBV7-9,TGTGCCAGCAGCTCGGCCCTAGCGGGAGGAAGAGGGCAGTACAATGAGCAGTTCTTC,CASSSALAGGRGQYNEQFF
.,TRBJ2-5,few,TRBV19,TGTGCCAGTAGCAGGACAGCAAACGACGAGACCCAGTACTTC,CASSRTANDETQYF
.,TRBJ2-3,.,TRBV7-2,TGTGCCAGCACCCCGGTGAGCACAGATACGCAGTATTTT,CASTPVSTDTQYF
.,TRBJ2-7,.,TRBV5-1,TGCGCCAGCACCCTCGACCCGGGTGCCCCCTACGAGCAGTACTTC,CASTLDPGAPYEQYF
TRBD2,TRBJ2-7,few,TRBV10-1,TGCGCCAGCAGTGAGTTAGCGGGAGGGCCAGAAGAGCAGTACTTC,CASSELAGGPEEQYF
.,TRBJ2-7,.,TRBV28,TGTGCCAGCAGAGCTAGCCGTAGGGTTTCCTCCTACGAGCAGTACTTC,CASRASRRVSSYEQYF
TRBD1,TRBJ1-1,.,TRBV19,TGTGCCAGTCATGTCTCAGGGGGGACTGAAGCTTTCTTT,CASHVSGGTEAFF
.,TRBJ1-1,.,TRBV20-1,TGCAGTGCTAGAGACGGACTGAACGCTGAAGCTTTCTTT,CSARDGLNAEAFF
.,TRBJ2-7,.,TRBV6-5,TGTGCCAGCAGCCAGGGTGGTTCCCGCTCCTACGAGCAGTACTTC,CASSQGGSRSYEQYF
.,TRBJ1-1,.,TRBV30,TGTGCCTGGAGTCCCCAGAGCGGCGGGACTGAAGCTTTCTTT,CAWSPQSGGTEAFF
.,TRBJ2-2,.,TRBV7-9,TGTGCCAGCAGCTTAGTAGTGAGCACCGGGGAGCTGTTTTTT,CASSLVVSTGELFF
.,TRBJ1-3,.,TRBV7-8,TGTGCCAGTGCCCAAGTAGCGGGAAACACCATATATTTT,CASAQVAGNTIYF
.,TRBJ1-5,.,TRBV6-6,TGCGCCAGCAGGGAGGGTGCGGGGCAGCCCCAGCATTTT,CASREGAGQPQHF
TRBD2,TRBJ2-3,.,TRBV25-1,TGTGCCAGCAGTGAGAGCGGGGGGACTAGCACAGATACGCAGTATTTT,CASSESGGTSTDTQYF
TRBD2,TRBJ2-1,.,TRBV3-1,TGTGCCAGCAGTCCAGTCATCGGGGGGGGCAATGAGCAGTTCTTC,CASSPVIGGGNEQFF
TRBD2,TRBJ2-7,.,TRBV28,TGTGCCAGCAGTAACCCTTTCATACGGGAGGGGGCCTACGAGCAGTACTTC,CASSNPFIREGAYEQYF
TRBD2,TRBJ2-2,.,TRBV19,TGTGCCAGTACGGGCGGGAGAACCGGGGAGCTGTTTTTT,CASTGGRTGELFF
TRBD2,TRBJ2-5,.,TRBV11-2,TGTGCCAGCAGCTTAGATCAGGCGGGGGGCGGAGAGACCCAGTACTTC,CASSLDQAGGGETQYF
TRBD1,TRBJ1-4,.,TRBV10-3,TGTGCCATCAGGGAAGGACAGGGAGCTAATGAAAAACTGTTTTTT,CAIREGQGANEKLFF
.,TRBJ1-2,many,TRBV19,TGTGCCAGTAGTATAGACTTCACCGGGACCGAGAACTATGGCTACACCTTC,CASSIDFTGTENYGYTF
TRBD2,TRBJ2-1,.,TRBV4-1,TGCGCCAGCAGCCAATCGAGCGGGGGGAGAGGGGAGCAGTTCTTC,CASSQSSGGRGEQFF
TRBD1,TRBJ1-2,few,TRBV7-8,TGTGCCAGCAGCCCTCAGGGGACAGTTAACTATGGCTACACCTTC,CASSPQGTVNYGYTF
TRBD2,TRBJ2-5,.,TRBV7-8,TGTGCCAGTAGTATTGGGACTAGCGGTCAAGAGACCCAGTACTTC,CASSIGTSGQETQYF
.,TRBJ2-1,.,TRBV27,TGTGCCAGCAGTTTAAGTAGGACACACGATTACAATGAGCAGTTCTTC,CASSLSRTHDYNEQFF
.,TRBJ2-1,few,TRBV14,TGTGCCAGCAGCCAGCGGAACTCCTACAATGAGCAGTTCTTC,CASSQRNSYNEQFF
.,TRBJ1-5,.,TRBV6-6,TGTGCCAGCAGTGAACGCAGGGACCCGTATCAGCCCCAGCATTTT,CASSERRDPYQPQHF
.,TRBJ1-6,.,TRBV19,TGTGCCAGTACCCCCAGGGGTTCGGATTCACCCCTCCACTTT,CASTPRGSDSPLHF
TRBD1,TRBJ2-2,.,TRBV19,TGTGCCAGTGACCAGGGGGCGACCGGGGAGCTGTTTTTT,CASDQGATGELFF
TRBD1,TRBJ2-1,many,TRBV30,TGTGCCTGGCGTATCCGGGACAGGGATTACAATGAGCAGTTCTTC,CAWRIRDRDYNEQFF
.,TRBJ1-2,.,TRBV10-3,TGTGCCATCAGTGAGTCCCCCGGTGTATTGGGCAGGGCTTCTGCGGGCTACACCTTC,CAISESPGVLGRASAGYTF
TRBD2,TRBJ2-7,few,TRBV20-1,TGCAGTGCTAGAAGACGGGGAGGGACGGAGCAGTACTTC,CSARRRGGTEQYF
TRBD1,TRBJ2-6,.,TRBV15,TGTGCCACCAGCAGCAGGGGGAACTCTGGGGCCAACGTCCTGACTTTC,CATSSRGNSGANVLTF
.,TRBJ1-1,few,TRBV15,TGTGCCACCAGCAGATTTATCAACACTGAAGCTTTCTTT,CATSRFINTEAFF
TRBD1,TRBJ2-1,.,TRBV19,TGTGCCAGCTTGGGACAGCAGACCTACAATGAGCAGTTCTTC,CASLGQQTYNEQFF
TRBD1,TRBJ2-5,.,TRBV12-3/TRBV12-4,TGTGCCAGCAGTTTTCAAGGGACAGTTGACCGTACCCTAATGGAGACCCAGTACTTC,CASSFQGTVDRTLMETQYF
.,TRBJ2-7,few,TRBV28,TGTGCCAGCAGTCCCGGGATCCCCTACGAGCAGTACTTC,CASSPGIPYEQYF
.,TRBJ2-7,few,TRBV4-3,TGCGCCAGCAGCCAAGATTGGGGAACCTACGAGCAGTACTTC,CASSQDWGTYEQYF